The next 4 T cell receptor beta chains were all read from a single sample in a study of T cell repertoires in cytomegalovirus infection. Using its own MiXCR run on the reads, TCRdb lists one record per CDR3 protein. The table shows roughly 600,000 distinct CDR3 sequences, with around 24% occurring only once. The sequencing input was CD8+ T cells from PBMCs. These receptors came from a human donor in good health (CMV status not recorded). Some clones in this sample may be carry-over from other donors' samples.

This clonotype was observed a few times. The chain combines TRBV28 with TRBJ2-3, with 9 bases matching TRBD2. The V gene's germline CDR1 is MDHEN and CDR2 SYDVKM. CDR3 size: 16 residues. V lost 5 bases to trimming and J lost 2 bases; unmatched junction nucleotides: 8. The DNA of the CDR3 is TGTGCCAGCAGTCTCTTAGCGGGGGCCACCACAGATACGCAGTATTTT. Translation gives CASSLLAGATTDTQYF.

The CDR3 nucleotides read TGTGCCAGCAGGCAGGACAGGGGGCATTACAATGAGCAGTTCTTC. Encoded protein: CASRQDRGHYNEQFF. The rearrangement joins TRBV27 to TRBJ2-1; 11 nucleotides agree with TRBD1. In germline, CDR1 is MNHEY, CDR2 SMNVEV (reference sequence). V was pared by 6 bases and J by 4 bases, with 5 bases of the junction left unmatched. The CDR3 contains 15 residues.

This sequence joins TRBV28 and TRBJ1-6; D is uncertain. CDR1 is MDHEN and CDR2 is SYDVKM in the germline V gene. V was shortened by 2 bases and J by 0 bases, with 8 bases between the two germline ends. This CDR3 contains 16 residues. CDR3 loop: CASSLVAYSYNSPLHF. Here the CDR3 DNA reads TGTGCCAGCAGTTTAGTCGCCTACTCCTATAATTCACCCCTCCACTTT.

This clonotype appeared a few times. The CDR3 DNA reads TGTGCCAGCAGCGCAGGGTTTTCTGGAAACACCATATATTTT. Protein sequence: CASSAGFSGNTIYF. The chain combines TRBV5-5 with TRBJ1-3, with D possibly TRBD1 on 5 matching bases. V was shortened by 4 bases and J by 1 base, with 9 bases between the two germline ends. This CDR3 comprises 14 residues. CDR1 is SGHKS, CDR2 YYEKEE, per germline (reference sequence).